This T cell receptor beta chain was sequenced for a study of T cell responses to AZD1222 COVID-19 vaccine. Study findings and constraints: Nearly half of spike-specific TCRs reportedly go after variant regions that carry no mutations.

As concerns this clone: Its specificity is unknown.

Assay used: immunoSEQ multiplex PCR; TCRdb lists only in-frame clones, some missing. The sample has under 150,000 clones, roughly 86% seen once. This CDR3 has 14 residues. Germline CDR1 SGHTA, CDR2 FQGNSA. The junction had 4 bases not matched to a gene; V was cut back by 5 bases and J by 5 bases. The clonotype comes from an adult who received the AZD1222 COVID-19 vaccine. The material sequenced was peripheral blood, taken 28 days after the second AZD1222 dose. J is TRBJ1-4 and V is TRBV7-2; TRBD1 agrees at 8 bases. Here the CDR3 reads CASSLDRGNEKLFF. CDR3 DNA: TGTGCCAGCAGCCTAGACAGGGGAAATGAAAAACTGTTTTTT.